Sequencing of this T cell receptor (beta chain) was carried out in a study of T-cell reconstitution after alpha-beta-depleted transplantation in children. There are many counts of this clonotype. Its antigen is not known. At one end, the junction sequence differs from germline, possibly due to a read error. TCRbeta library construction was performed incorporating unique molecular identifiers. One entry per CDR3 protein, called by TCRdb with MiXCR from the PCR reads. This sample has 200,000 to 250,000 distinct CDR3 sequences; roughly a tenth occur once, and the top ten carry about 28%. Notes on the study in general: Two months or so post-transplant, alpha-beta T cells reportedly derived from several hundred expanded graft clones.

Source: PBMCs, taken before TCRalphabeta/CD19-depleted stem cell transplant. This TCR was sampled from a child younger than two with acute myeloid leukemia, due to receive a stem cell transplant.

Here the CDR3 reads CSARGVLAEHNEQFF. CDR3 nucleotides: TGCAGTGCAAGAGGCGTTCTAGCGGAACACAATGAGCAGTTCTTC. V gene TRBV20-1 combines with J gene TRBJ2-1, with TRBD2 identical over 7 bases. The CDR3 covers 15 residues. Germline-derived CDR1 and CDR2 are DFQATT and SNEGSKA (reference sequence).